The clone carrying this TCR beta chain was seen a few times. This sample was included in a study of Graves' ophthalmopathy and Graves' hyperthyroidism. Amplification targeted the TCR beta CDR3 regions, with RNA transcripts as the source material. HTBI-primed RT-PCR formed the first round, and a multiplex PCR formed the second. TCRdb called the multiplex PCR reads again in MiXCR, with one record for every CDR3 protein. The sample has over a million distinct CDR3 sequences, 35% to 40% seen once. The sequence was collected from an adult man with Graves' hyperthyroidism. What was sequenced was peripheral blood or thyroid tissue (not recorded which).

CDR3 bases: TGTGCCAGCAGTTCCACGACAGCAACTAATGAAAAACTGTTTTTT. It encodes CASSSTTATNEKLFF. J is TRBJ1-4 and V is TRBV6-5, with D possibly being TRBD1 (5 bases). CDR1 is MNHEY and CDR2 is SVGAGI in the germline V gene. The CDR3 contains 15 residues. V lost 4 bases and J lost 0, with 9 bases in between.